These 7 T cell receptor beta chains were sequenced from one sample in a study of blood T cells in healthy people across ages. Using a J-beta primer mix together with a sample-barcoded 5' primer, a second PCR was run for about 6 to 11 cycles. TCRdb re-called the 5' RACE reads with MiXCR, one entry per CDR3 protein. The table shows roughly 730,000 distinct CDR3 sequences, with about 56% occurring only once. Source material: blood. The receptors stem from a man aged 35-49 years in good health.

This clonotype was recorded once. This CDR3 is missing its conserved last phenylalanine or tryptophan, likely due to a read error. The CDR3 DNA follows: TGTGCCAGCAGCTTAGGATCTGGGGCCAACGTCCTGACTCTC. It yields the protein CASSLGSGANVLTL. The rearrangement joins TRBV7-9 to TRBJ2-6; D not resolved. The CDR3 sequence is 14 residues long. Germline CDR1 is SEHNR and CDR2 is FQNEAQ (reference sequence). Trimming took off 1 base at V and 1 base at J, with 2 bases between the two ends.

The V call is TRBV27, the J call TRBJ2-1; D call uncertain. The CDR3 length is 15 residues. The ends were cut back, 5 bases at V and 4 bases at J, with 15 bases in the middle. The V gene's germline CDR1 is MNHEY and CDR2 SMNVEV (reference sequence). The CDR3 spells CASSPAGPGYNEQFF. In DNA form, the CDR3 reads TGTGCCAGCAGTCCGGCCGGACCGGGTTACAATGAGCAGTTCTTC.

This clonotype was seen only a few times. This rearrangement joins TRBV7-2 to TRBJ2-5; 7 bases map to TRBD2. Germline V gene data show CDR1 as SGHTA and CDR2 as FQGNSA. CDR3 length: 15 residues. V was pared by 2 bases and J by 2 bases, with 5 bases of the junction left unmatched. DNA of the CDR3: TGTGCCAGCAGCTTAACGCGGGGGATACAAGAGACCCAGTACTTC. Its protein is CASSLTRGIQETQYF.

The V call is TRBV9, the J call TRBJ2-7; 8 nucleotides agree with TRBD2. Germline CDR1 and CDR2: SGDLS and YYNGEE. V lost 4 bases to trimming and J lost 1 base; unmatched junction nucleotides: 10. CDR3 length equals 16 residues. The CDR3 coding sequence is TGTGCCAGCAGCCCGACCAGCGGGAGTGGTTCCTACGAGCAGTACTTC. Translated, it gives CASSPTSGSGSYEQYF.

The V and J genes are TRBV6-1 and TRBJ2-7; TRBD1 agrees at 10 bases. The CDR3 spans 14 residues. Germline-derived CDR1 and CDR2 are MNHNS and SASEGT. With 6 bases clipped from V and 3 bases from J, the junction kept 5 bases outside the gene matches. The CDR3 is CASRGQGSIYEQYF. In DNA, the CDR3 is TGTGCCAGCAGGGGACAGGGGAGTATCTACGAGCAGTACTTC.

The chain couples TRBV7-3 to TRBJ2-5, with D perhaps TRBD1 (6 bases). The CDR3 runs 13 residues. In germline, CDR1 is SGHTA, CDR2 FQGTGA. Between the trimmed V and J ends, which lost 1 base and 11 bases, there was a span of 14 bases. This CDR3 reads CASSLIRGNEQYF. The CDR3 nucleotides read TGTGCCAGCAGCTTAATCAGGGGCAATGAGCAGTACTTC.

Here the CDR3 DNA reads TGCAGTGCTAGAGGGGACAGGGGCTCTGGGGCCAACGTCCTGACTTTC. Encoded protein: CSARGDRGSGANVLTF. The genes are TRBV20-1 and TRBJ2-6; 10 nucleotides match TRBD1. V dropped 1 base and J dropped 0; count of bases not matched to a gene: 0. CDR3 length: 16 residues. Germline V CDR1 and CDR2: DFQATT, SNEGSKA (reference sequence).